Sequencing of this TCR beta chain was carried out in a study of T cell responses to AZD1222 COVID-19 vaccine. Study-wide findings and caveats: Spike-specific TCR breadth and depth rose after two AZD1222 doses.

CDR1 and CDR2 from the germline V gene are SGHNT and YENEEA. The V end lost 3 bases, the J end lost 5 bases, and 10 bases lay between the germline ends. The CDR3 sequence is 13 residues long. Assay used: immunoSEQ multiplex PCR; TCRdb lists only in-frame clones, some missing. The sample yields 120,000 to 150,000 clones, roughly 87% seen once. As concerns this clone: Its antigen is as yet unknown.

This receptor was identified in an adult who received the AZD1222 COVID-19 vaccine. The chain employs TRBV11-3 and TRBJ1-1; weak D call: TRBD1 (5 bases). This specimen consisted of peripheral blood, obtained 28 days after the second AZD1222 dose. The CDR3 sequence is CASSFGGGTEAFF. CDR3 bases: TGTGCCAGCAGCTTCGGGGGAGGGACTGAAGCTTTCTTT.